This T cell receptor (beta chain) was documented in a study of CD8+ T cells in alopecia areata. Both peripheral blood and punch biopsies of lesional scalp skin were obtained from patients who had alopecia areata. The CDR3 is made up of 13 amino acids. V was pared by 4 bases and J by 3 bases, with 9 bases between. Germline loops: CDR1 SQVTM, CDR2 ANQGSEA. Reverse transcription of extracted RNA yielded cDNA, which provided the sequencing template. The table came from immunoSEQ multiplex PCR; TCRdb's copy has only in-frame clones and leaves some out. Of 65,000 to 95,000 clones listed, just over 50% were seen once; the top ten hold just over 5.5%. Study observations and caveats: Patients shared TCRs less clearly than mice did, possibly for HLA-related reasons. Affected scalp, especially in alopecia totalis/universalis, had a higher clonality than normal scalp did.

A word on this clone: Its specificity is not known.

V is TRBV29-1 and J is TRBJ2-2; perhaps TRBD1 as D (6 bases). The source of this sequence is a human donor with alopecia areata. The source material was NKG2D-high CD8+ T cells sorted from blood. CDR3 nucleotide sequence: TGCAGCGTTGGGACAGTGTACACCGGGGAGCTGTTTTTT. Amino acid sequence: CSVGTVYTGELFF.